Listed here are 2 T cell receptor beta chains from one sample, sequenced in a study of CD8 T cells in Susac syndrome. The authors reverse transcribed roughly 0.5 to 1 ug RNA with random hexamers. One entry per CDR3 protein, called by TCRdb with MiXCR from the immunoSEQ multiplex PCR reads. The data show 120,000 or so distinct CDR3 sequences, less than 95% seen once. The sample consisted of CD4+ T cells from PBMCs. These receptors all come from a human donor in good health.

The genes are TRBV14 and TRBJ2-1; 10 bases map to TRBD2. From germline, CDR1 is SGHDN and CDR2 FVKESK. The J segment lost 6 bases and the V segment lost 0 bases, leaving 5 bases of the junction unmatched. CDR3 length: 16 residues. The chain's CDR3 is CASSQDQAGGFNEQFF. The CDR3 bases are TGTGCCAGCAGCCAAGATCAAGCGGGAGGGTTCAATGAGCAGTTCTTC.

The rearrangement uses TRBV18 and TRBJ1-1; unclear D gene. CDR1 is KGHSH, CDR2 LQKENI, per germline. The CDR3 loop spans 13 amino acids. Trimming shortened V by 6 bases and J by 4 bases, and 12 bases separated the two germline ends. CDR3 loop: CASSPVKGTEAFF. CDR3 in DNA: TGTGCCAGCTCCCCCGTAAAGGGCACTGAAGCTTTCTTT.